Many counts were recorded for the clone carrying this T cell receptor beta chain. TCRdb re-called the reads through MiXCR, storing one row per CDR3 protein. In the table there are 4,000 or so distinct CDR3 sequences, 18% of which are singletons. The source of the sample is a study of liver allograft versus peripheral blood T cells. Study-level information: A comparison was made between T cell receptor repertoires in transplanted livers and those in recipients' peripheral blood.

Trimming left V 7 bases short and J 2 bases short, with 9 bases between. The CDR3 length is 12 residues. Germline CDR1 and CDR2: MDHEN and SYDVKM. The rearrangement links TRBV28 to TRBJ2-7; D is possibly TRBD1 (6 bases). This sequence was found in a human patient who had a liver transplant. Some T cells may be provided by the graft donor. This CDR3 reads CASNRATYEQYF. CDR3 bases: TGTGCCAGCAACAGGGCGACCTACGAGCAGTACTTC.